Below, 13 T cell receptor beta chains from the same sample are listed, as sequenced in a study of CD8 T cells in ankylosing spondylitis. Findings of the study overall: Made up of eight or nine highly homologous variants, a TCR beta motif appeared characteristic of ankylosing spondylitis blood.

TCRdb fed the 5' RACE reads into MiXCR, producing one record per CDR3 protein. Here the sample spans 500,000 to 650,000 distinct CDR3 sequences, roughly 5% being singletons. These receptors' antigens are unknown. Sequenced input: blood, either unsorted or a sorted T cell fraction (not recorded which). The source is a male donor with ankylosing spondylitis.

The J gene is TRBJ2-1, the V gene TRBV11-2; 7 bases match TRBD2. CDR3 length: 19 residues. V lost 1 base, J lost 0 bases, and 12 bases stayed unmatched. The germline V gene has CDR1 SGHAT and CDR2 FQNNGV. The DNA for the CDR3 is TGTGCCAGCAGCTTAGGTGCGGGAGCGGTGCTAAGCTCCTACAATGAGCAGTTCTTC. Its protein is CASSLGAGAVLSSYNEQFF.

Remarks on this clonotype: A much larger clonotype is one base distant, so this may be a read error. The chain joins TRBV7-2 to TRBJ1-2; D gene unclear. There are 12 residues in the CDR3. V was pared by 5 bases and J by 7 bases, with 11 bases between. Per the germline V gene, CDR1 is SGHTA and CDR2 is FQGNSA. CDR3 sequence reads: CASSTRRAGYTF. CDR3 DNA: TGTGCCAGCAGCACTCGACGGGCTGGCTACACCTTC.

About this clonotype itself: At one end the junction does not follow the germline gene, possibly because of a read error. The chain joins TRBV5-3 to TRBJ2-2, with TRBD2 as a possible D gene (5 bases). TRBV5-3 belongs to the ORF category, with a function that is uncertain. The CDR3 is 14 residues long. CDR3 in DNA: TGTGCCATCGGCCCGGAGCCCGGGTGCTGGGAGCTGCTTTTT. Translation gives CAIGPEPGCWELLF.

Many counts were recorded for this clonotype. The V gene is TRBV20-1, the J gene TRBJ2-3; D gene uncertain. The V end lost 5 bases, the J end lost 0 bases, and 9 bases lay between the germline ends. Germline loops: CDR1 DFQATT, CDR2 SNEGSKA (reference sequence). The CDR3 consists of 13 residues. Written as DNA, the CDR3 is TGCAGTGCTCCGGACCTGAGCACAGATACGCAGTATTTT. This gives the protein CSAPDLSTDTQYF.

The table lists this clonotype with many counts. V and J are TRBV15 and TRBJ2-3, with D possibly matching TRBD1 (6 bases). Germline V gives CDR1 LNHNV, CDR2 YYDKDF (reference sequence). V was pared by 3 bases and J by 4 bases, with 8 bases between. The CDR3 runs to 13 residues. Written as DNA, the CDR3 is TGTGCCACCAGCAGCCAGGGGTCAGATACGCAGTATTTT. Encoded protein: CATSSQGSDTQYF.

This clonotype appeared many times. This chain links TRBV12-5 with TRBJ2-5, with D possibly being TRBD2 (5 bases). The ends were cut back, 2 bases at V and 12 bases at J, with 19 bases in the middle. Germline assignment: CDR1 LGHNT and CDR2 FRNRAP. The CDR3 is made up of 14 amino acids. This chain's CDR3 is CASGLSREPYQEYF. CDR3 DNA sequence: TGTGCTAGTGGTTTGAGTAGGGAGCCCTACCAAGAGTACTTC.

This clonotype was counted many times. This rearrangement joins TRBV6-1 to TRBJ2-7; 8 bases match TRBD2. The CDR3 is 16 residues long. Trimming at V came to 5 bases and at J to 0 bases, leaving 9 bases not matched to a gene. Germline V lookup: CDR1 MNHNS, CDR2 SASEGT. The CDR3 protein is CASSPLRGVHSYEQYF. The CDR3 nucleotides read TGTGCCAGCAGTCCCCTGCGGGGGGTCCACTCCTACGAGCAGTACTTC.

This clonotype was found many times. This sequence joins TRBV28 and TRBJ2-7; D unclear. Germline V gene data show CDR1 as MDHEN and CDR2 as SYDVKM. The CDR3 loop spans 14 amino acids. V was clipped by 2 bases and J by 0 bases, with 8 bases between them. This CDR3 reads CASSLAVFSYEQYF. Written as DNA, the CDR3 is TGTGCCAGCAGTTTAGCGGTATTCTCCTACGAGCAGTACTTC.

This clonotype occurred many times. The V call is TRBV3-1, the J call TRBJ2-5, with TRBD1 as a possible D gene (5 bases). Trimming took off 3 bases at V and 3 bases at J, with 11 bases between the two ends. This CDR3 is 14 amino acids long. The germline V gene has CDR1 LGHDT and CDR2 YNNKEL (reference sequence). For the CDR3, the DNA is TGTGCCAGCAGCCACTTGACAGTTAAAGAGACCCAGTACTTC. Its translation is CASSHLTVKETQYF.

The sample holds many counts of this clonotype. The chain couples TRBV29-1 to TRBJ1-1; D call uncertain. The ends were cut back, 5 bases at V and 1 base at J, with 8 bases in the middle. CDR1 is SQVTM, CDR2 ANQGSEA, per germline. CDR3 length: 12 residues. DNA of the CDR3: TGCAGCGTTCTCGACGGGAACACTGAAGCTTTCTTT. The encoded protein is CSVLDGNTEAFF.

This clonotype was detected many times. The gene calls are TRBV9 and TRBJ2-3; D is unresolved. V lost 0 bases to trimming and J lost 4 bases, with 9 bases between them. Germline CDR1 SGDLS, CDR2 YYNGEE. This CDR3 region has 14 residues. CDR3 in amino acids: CASSVVGRADTQYF. The CDR3 nucleotides are TGTGCCAGCAGCGTAGTTGGTAGGGCAGATACGCAGTATTTT.

This clonotype occurred many times. The CDR3 is CATSATVGGVYNEQFF. CDR3 DNA sequence: TGTGCCACCAGCGCTACCGTAGGGGGGGTATACAATGAGCAGTTCTTC. This sequence joins TRBV15 and TRBJ2-1; maybe TRBD2 (7 bases). With 5 bases removed from V and 4 bases from J, the gap between germline ends came to 18 bases. Germline CDR1 LNHNV, CDR2 YYDKDF (reference sequence). CDR3 length: 16 amino acids.

In this sample, this clonotype turned up a few times. The chain recombines TRBV6-1 with TRBJ1-2; D is ambiguous. Trimming cost V 6 bases and J 1 base, with 9 bases left between them. This CDR3 spans 13 amino acids. Germline lookup yields CDR1 MNHNS and CDR2 SASEGT. CDR3 residues: CASRSVRNYGYTF. CDR3 DNA: TGTGCCAGCAGAAGCGTCCGTAACTATGGCTACACCTTC.